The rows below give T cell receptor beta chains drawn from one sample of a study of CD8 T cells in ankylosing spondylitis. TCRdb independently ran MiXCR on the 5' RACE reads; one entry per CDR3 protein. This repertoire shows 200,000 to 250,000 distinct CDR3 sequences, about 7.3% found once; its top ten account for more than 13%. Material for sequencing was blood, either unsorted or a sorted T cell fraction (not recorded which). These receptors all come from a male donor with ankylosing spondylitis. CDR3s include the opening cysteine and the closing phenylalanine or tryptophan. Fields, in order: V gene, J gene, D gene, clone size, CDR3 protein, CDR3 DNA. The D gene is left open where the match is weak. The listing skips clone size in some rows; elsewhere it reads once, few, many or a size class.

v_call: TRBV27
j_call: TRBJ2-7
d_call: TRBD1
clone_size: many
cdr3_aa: CASSNLYDRGHYEQYF
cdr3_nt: TGTGCCAGCAGTAACCTTTATGACAGGGGGCACTACGAGCAGTACTTC

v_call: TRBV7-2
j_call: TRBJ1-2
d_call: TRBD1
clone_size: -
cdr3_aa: CASSLRAGTEVNYGYTF
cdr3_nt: TGTGCCAGCAGCCTAAGGGCTGGGACAGAAGTCAACTATGGCTACACCTTC

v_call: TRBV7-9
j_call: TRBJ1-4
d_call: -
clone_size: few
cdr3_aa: CASSSEGTRTFEKLFF
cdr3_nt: TGTGCCAGCAGCTCAGAGGGGACCCGGACGTTTGAAAAACTGTTTTTT

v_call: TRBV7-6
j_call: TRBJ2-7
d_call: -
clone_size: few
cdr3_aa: CASSWDTGSYEQYF
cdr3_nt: TGTGCCAGCAGCTGGGACACCGGCTCCTACGAGCAGTACTTC

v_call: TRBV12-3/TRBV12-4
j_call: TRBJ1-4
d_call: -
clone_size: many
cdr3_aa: CASSTIETNEKLFF
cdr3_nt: TGTGCCAGCAGCACCATCGAGACTAATGAAAAACTGTTTTTT

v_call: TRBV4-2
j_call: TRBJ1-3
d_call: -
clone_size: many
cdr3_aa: CASSQARDPGNTIYF
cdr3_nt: TGTGCCAGCAGCCAAGCCCGGGACCCTGGAAACACCATATATTTT

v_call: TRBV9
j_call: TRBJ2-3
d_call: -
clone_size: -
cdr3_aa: CASSVSGASTDTQYF
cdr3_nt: TGTGCCAGCAGCGTATCGGGAGCCAGCACAGATACGCAGTATTTT

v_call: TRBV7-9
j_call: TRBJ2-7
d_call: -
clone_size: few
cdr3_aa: CASSFLTGNEQYF
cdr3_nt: TGTGCCAGCAGCTTTTTGACAGGCAACGAGCAGTACTTC

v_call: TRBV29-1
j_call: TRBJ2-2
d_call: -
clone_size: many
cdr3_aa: CSVESLNTGELFF
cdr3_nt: TGCAGCGTTGAATCTTTGAACACCGGGGAGCTGTTTTTT

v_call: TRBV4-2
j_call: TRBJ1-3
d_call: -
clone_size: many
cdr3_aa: CASSPSGTRSSGNTIYF
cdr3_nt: TGTGCCAGCAGCCCATCCGGGACCCGAAGCTCTGGAAACACCATATATTTT

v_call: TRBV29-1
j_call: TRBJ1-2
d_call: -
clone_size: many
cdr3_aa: CSVDGRPFGGYTF
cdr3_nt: TGCAGCGTTGACGGGCGGCCGTTCGGGGGCTACACCTTC

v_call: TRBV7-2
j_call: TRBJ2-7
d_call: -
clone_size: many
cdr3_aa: CASSLVESWYEQYF
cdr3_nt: TGTGCCAGCAGCTTAGTTGAGAGTTGGTACGAGCAGTACTTC

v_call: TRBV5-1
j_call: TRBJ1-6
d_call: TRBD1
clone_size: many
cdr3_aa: CASRPLWTGRNSPLHF
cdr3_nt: TGCGCCAGCAGACCGCTCTGGACAGGGAGGAATTCACCCCTCCACTTT

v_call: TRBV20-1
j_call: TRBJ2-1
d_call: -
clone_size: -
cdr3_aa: CSATGTAINNEQFF
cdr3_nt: TGCAGTGCAACCGGGACTGCAATAAACAATGAGCAGTTCTTC

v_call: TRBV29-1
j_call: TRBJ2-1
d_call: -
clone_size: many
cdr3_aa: CSVVGGAINEQFF
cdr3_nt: TGCAGCGTTGTAGGGGGGGCCATAAATGAGCAGTTCTTC

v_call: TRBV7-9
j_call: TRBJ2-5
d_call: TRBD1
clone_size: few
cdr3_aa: CASSTPGRGHQETQYF
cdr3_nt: TGTGCCAGCAGCACCCCTGGCAGGGGGCACCAAGAGACCCAGTACTTC

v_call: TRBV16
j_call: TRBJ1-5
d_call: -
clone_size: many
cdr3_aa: CASSSRGGYQPQHF
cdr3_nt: TGTGCCAGCAGCTCTAGGGGAGGTTATCAGCCCCAGCATTTT

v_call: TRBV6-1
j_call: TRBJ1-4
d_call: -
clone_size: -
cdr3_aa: CASSPRPRRSELFF
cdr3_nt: TGTGCCAGCAGTCCTAGACCCCGAAGATCGGAACTGTTTTTT

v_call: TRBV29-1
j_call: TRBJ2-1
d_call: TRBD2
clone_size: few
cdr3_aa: CSVRTRYNEQFF
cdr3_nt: TGCAGCGTTCGGACTAGATACAATGAGCAGTTCTTC

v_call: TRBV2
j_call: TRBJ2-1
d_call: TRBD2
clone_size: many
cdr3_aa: CASRGLAGAYEQFF
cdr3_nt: TGTGCCAGCAGGGGACTAGCGGGAGCGTATGAGCAGTTCTTC

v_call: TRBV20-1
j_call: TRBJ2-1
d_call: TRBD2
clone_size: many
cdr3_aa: CSARVLAAWDEQFF
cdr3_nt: TGCAGTGCTAGAGTACTAGCGGCTTGGGATGAGCAGTTCTTC

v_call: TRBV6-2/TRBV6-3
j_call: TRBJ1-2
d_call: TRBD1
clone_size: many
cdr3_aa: CASSPTGTGYGYTF
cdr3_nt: TGTGCCAGCAGTCCAACCGGGACAGGCTATGGCTACACCTTC